This TCR beta chain came from a study of blood T cell repertoires in COVID-19. About the research overall: Samples of COVID-19 (acute and convalescent) were obtained from the United States, Italy and Spain.

Authors' data handling: Reference gene primer amplification in the assay estimated nucleated cell counts. Profiling relied on immunoSEQ multiplex PCR, and the TCRdb table lists in-frame clones only, not all of them. The V and J calls and clone size come from that table; D and trimming were worked out from the DNA. The sample shows approximately 300,000 clones, about 90% of them seen only once. While infection was still active, Seattle patients were enrolled and then followed longitudinally. V lost 1 base and J 7 bases, leaving 8 bases between the germline ends. The CDR3 extends over 13 amino acids. Germline lookup yields CDR1 SEHNR and CDR2 FQNEAQ (reference sequence).

The J gene is TRBJ1-5, the V gene TRBV7-9; D ambiguous. This sequence originates from a woman between 50 and 59 years old with COVID-19, enrolled during active disease. Sequenced: peripheral blood. In DNA, the CDR3 is TGTGCCAGCAGCTTAGGACACGGACAGCCCCAGCATTTT. Translated, it gives CASSLGHGQPQHF.